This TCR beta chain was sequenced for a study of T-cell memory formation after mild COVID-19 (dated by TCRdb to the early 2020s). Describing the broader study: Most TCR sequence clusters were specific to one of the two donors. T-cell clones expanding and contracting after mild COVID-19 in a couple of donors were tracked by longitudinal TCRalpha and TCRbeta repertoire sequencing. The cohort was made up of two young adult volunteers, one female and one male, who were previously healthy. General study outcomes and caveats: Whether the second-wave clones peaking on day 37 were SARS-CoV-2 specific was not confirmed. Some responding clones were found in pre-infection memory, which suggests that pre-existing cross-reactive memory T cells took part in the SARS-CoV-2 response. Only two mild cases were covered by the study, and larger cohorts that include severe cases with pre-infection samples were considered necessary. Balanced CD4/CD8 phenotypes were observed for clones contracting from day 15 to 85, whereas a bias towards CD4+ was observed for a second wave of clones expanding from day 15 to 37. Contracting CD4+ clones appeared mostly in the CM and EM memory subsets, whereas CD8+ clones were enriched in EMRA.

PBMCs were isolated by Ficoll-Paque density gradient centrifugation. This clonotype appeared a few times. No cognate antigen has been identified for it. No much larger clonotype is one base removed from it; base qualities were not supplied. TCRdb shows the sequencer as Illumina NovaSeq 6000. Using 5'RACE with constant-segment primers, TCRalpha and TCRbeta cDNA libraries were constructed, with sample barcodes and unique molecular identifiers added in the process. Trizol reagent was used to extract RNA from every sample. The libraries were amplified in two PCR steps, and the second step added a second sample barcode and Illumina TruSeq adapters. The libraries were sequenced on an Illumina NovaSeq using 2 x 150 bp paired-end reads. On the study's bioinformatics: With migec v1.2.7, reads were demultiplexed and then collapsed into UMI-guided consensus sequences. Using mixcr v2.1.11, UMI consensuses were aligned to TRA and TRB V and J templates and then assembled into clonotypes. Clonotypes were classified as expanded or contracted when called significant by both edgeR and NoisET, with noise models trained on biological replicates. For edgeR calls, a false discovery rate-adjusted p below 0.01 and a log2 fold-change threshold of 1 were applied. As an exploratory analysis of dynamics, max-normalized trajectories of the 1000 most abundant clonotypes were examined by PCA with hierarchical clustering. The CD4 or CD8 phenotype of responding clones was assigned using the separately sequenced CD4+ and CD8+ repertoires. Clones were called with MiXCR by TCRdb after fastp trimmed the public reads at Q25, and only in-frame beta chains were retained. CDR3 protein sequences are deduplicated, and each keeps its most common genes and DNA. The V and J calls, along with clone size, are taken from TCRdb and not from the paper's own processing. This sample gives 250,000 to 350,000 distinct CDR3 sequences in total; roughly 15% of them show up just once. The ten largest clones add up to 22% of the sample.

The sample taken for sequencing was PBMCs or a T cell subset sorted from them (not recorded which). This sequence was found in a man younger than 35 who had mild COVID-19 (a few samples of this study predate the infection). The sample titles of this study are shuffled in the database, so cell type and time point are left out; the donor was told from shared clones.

CDR3 region: CASRLQGTDGYTF. The nucleotides are TGTGCCAGCAGGCTACAGGGGACGGATGGCTACACCTTC. The rearranged chain carries TRBV6-2 or TRBV6-3 and TRBJ1-2; TRBD1 agrees with 7 junctional bases. The CDR3 measures 13 amino acids from cysteine to phenylalanine. The CDR3 DNA has 39 bases and is translated from base 1. After removal of 6 bases from V and 6 bases from J, the junction retains 7 bases not matched to a gene. As encoded in the germline V gene, CDR1 is MNHEY while CDR2 is SVGEGT.